A selection of T cell receptor beta chains follows, all from one sample in a study of blood T cell repertoires in COVID-19. The assay was immunoSEQ multiplex PCR, and TCRdb's table has in-frame clones only and misses some. The table includes more than 300,000 clones, 70% to 90% detected once. Sequenced material: peripheral blood. These receptors were obtained from a woman in her twenties or thirties with COVID-19, enrolled during active disease. The conserved cysteine and the conserved F or W are not part of the CDR3 here. The order of the fields is J gene, clone size, V gene, CDR3 protein. Some rows have no size entry. The others give once, few or many, or a class for an expanded clone.

J: TRBJ2-3; size: .; V: TRBV5-4; CDR3: ASSSASGGDTQY
J: TRBJ1-2; size: .; V: TRBV29-1; CDR3: SVQGQGASGYT
J: TRBJ2-1; size: .; V: TRBV5-1; CDR3: ASSLETNTYNEQF
J: TRBJ2-7; size: .; V: TRBV15; CDR3: ATSPDLGVREQY
J: TRBJ2-3; size: .; V: TRBV9; CDR3: ASSVAGLTGADTQY
J: TRBJ1-5; size: once; V: TRBV19; CDR3: ASSIAGTGGNNQPQH
J: TRBJ1-1; size: .; V: TRBV5-1; CDR3: ASSLLSGGADTEAF
J: TRBJ2-3; size: .; V: TRBV18; CDR3: ASSPPSGQGPDTQY
J: TRBJ2-1; size: .; V: TRBV2; CDR3: ASSERGGSIKDEQF
J: TRBJ2-4; size: .; V: TRBV18; CDR3: ASSPPAGENIQY
J: TRBJ2-1; size: .; V: TRBV7-3; CDR3: ATAHLAGPYNEQF
J: TRBJ2-3; size: once; V: TRBV10-2; CDR3: ASMGPTGQTKGHTQY
J: TRBJ2-3; size: once; V: TRBV2; CDR3: AIEGTGGSTDTQY
J: TRBJ1-4; size: .; V: TRBV28; CDR3: ASSAGQGEEKLF
J: TRBJ1-6; size: many; V: TRBV7-2; CDR3: ASSSGQLSYNSPLH
J: TRBJ2-7; size: .; V: TRBV27; CDR3: ASSYVRTGIYEQY
J: TRBJ1-3; size: .; V: TRBV30; CDR3: AWSVGGTGGLWAGNTIY
J: TRBJ2-7; size: .; V: TRBV3-1/TRBV3-2; CDR3: ASSRGGGAYEQY
J: TRBJ2-5; size: .; V: TRBV6-1; CDR3: ASSEPGIGETQY
J: TRBJ2-7; size: .; V: TRBV9; CDR3: ASSVDAASSYEQY
J: TRBJ1-1; size: once; V: TRBV24-1; CDR3: ATSDGGAYTEAF
J: TRBJ1-3; size: .; V: TRBV9; CDR3: ASSPTSRGFSGNTIY
J: TRBJ2-2; size: .; V: TRBV5-4; CDR3: ASSLLAGGRTGELF
J: TRBJ2-1; size: .; V: TRBV2; CDR3: ASRFQGSYNEQF
J: TRBJ2-5; size: .; V: TRBV13; CDR3: ASSPDRGWETQY
J: TRBJ2-6; size: .; V: TRBV2; CDR3: ASTMSSGANVLT
J: TRBJ1-5; size: .; V: TRBV6-1; CDR3: ASSVRTGGGNQPQH
J: TRBJ2-7; size: once; V: TRBV28; CDR3: ASSFFGGQGAREQY
J: TRBJ2-7; size: .; V: TRBV5-1; CDR3: ASSFSTPSYEQY
J: TRBJ1-6; size: .; V: TRBV25-1; CDR3: ASSFGEGGSSPLH
J: TRBJ1-5; size: once; V: TRBV20-1; CDR3: SASSGSDQPQH
J: TRBJ2-3; size: .; V: TRBV6-5; CDR3: ASRTPKGSTDTQY
J: TRBJ1-5; size: .; V: TRBV5-6; CDR3: ASSLRDRGNQPQH
J: TRBJ2-1; size: .; V: TRBV11-2; CDR3: ASSWLAGGPGEQF
J: TRBJ1-5; size: .; V: TRBV6-5; CDR3: ASTTGGKSNQPQH
J: TRBJ2-7; size: once; V: TRBV9; CDR3: ASSRDSTDEQQY
J: TRBJ2-1; size: .; V: TRBV6-5; CDR3: ASSTRGYNEQF
J: TRBJ1-1; size: .; V: TRBV29-1; CDR3: SGGGTEAF
J: TRBJ2-5; size: .; V: TRBV7-2; CDR3: ASSFNRDGETQY
J: TRBJ2-7; size: .; V: TRBV10-2; CDR3: ASAYDSPYEQY